This T cell receptor (beta chain) is from a study of shared clonotypes between healthy human individuals. Study results and limitations: Naive subsets, compared against memory subsets, generally had larger estimated richness values. Generation probability values for non-shared clonotypes were lower than those for clonotypes shared by all four donors. Expectations were that clonotype sharing among donors would be affected by sequencing depth.

Some clones are missing from TCRdb's copy, which holds only in-frame ones; the method was immunoSEQ multiplex PCR. The profile shows around 2,000,000 clones, just under 95% of them singletons. Germline V gives CDR1 MNHEY, CDR2 SVGAGI. The V gene lost 10 bases and the J gene lost 4 bases, with 16 bases spanning the gap. The CDR3 is made up of 13 amino acids. In this sample, this clone turned up a few times. Antigen unknown. Naive-designated CD8 cells lacked CD45RO, were positively enriched for CCR7, and omitted terminally differentiated effector memory CD45RA+ cells. There were only Caucasian adults among the donors, and all lived in Nashville, Tennessee.

The J gene is TRBJ1-2, the V gene TRBV6-5; tentatively, D is TRBD1 (6 bases). The clonotype was recovered from a man between 18 and 35 years old in good health. The sequenced material came from naive CD8+ T cells sorted from blood. The CDR3 DNA is TGTGCCACCTCCGGGGGGCTTCTCTATGGCTACACCTTC. Residues: CATSGGLLYGYTF.